A single sample is the source of the 10 T cell receptor beta chains below, sequenced in a study of brain T cells in children with intractable seizures. Clones were read by immunoSEQ multiplex PCR, and TCRdb kept only the in-frame ones, dropping some. The repertoire holds around 340,000 clones, over 90% seen once, with 4.5% to 7% in the top ten. The time point was: blood from clinic visit 5 months post-surgery; TSC patient then seizure free. Sequencing was performed on peripheral blood, taken approximately 5 months after surgery. The receptors originated from a boy less than two years old with tuberous sclerosis and intractable seizures.

The chain employs TRBV18 and TRBJ1-3, with D uncertain. Germline V gene sequence: CDR1 KGHSH, CDR2 LQKENI. V lost 3 bases and J lost 0, with 12 bases in between. The CDR3 runs to 16 residues. The CDR3 nucleotides are TGTGCCAGCTCACCCTTGGTTGAGGTCTCTGGAAACACCATATATTTT. This gives the protein CASSPLVEVSGNTIYF.

J is TRBJ2-1 and V is TRBV6-5; 12 bases agree with TRBD2. V lost 6 bases to trimming and J lost 6 bases; unmatched junction nucleotides: 6. The V gene's germline CDR1 is MNHEY and CDR2 SVGAGI. The CDR3 totals 15 residues. The CDR3 DNA reads TGTGCCAGCAGCCTAGCGGGAGGGGTGTTCAATGAGCAGTTCTTC. Translated: CASSLAGGVFNEQFF.

The chain couples TRBV3-1 (or the pseudogene TRBV3-2) to TRBJ2-5, with D perhaps TRBD2 (6 bases). CDR1 is LGHDT and CDR2 is YNNKEL in the germline V gene (reference sequence). This CDR3 comprises 14 residues. V shed 5 bases and J shed 1 base, with 11 bases lying between them. CDR3 coding DNA: TGTGCCAGCAGCACCTCGGGACTCCAAGAGACCCAGTACTTC. Its protein product is CASSTSGLQETQYF.

The chain links TRBV5-4 to TRBJ2-7; TRBD2 is a possible D gene (5 bases). Trimming took 7 bases from V and 0 from J, leaving 20 bases between them. There are 16 residues in the CDR3. In germline, CDR1 is SGHNT, CDR2 YYREEE (reference sequence). CDR3 nucleotides: TGTGCCAGCTGTAGCGATCTGACTCATAGCTCCTACGAGCAGTACTTC. Its translation is CASCSDLTHSSYEQYF.

The chain has TRBV4-1 and TRBJ1-2, with TRBD1 matching over 7 bases. J was trimmed by 2 bases and V by 2 bases; bases with no gene match: 11. CDR1 MGHRA and CDR2 YSYEKL come from the germline V gene. The CDR3 totals 17 residues. The CDR3 DNA sequence: TGCGCCAGCAGCCAATACCGCACCGACAGGGTAAACTATGGCTACACCTTC. Protein: CASSQYRTDRVNYGYTF.

The chain recombines TRBV2 with TRBJ2-3, with 12 nucleotides matching TRBD2. Trimming cost V 7 bases and J 0 bases; bases outside gene matches: 11. Germline V gene data show CDR1 as SNHLY and CDR2 as FYNNEI. The length of the CDR3 is 18 residues. CDR3 sequence (DNA): TGTGCCAGCATGGCTAGCGGGGGGGCCGGTGGAAGCACAGATACGCAGTATTTT. It encodes CASMASGGAGGSTDTQYF.

V is TRBV9 and J is TRBJ2-1; the D gene is possibly TRBD2 (5 bases). Trimming removed 0 bases from V and 9 bases from J, with 13 bases in between. Looked up from germline, CDR1 is SGDLS and CDR2 is YYNGEE. The CDR3 contains 14 residues. In DNA form, the CDR3 reads TGTGCCAGCAGCGTAGGGAGTAACGCGGGTGAGCAGTTCTTC. Its protein product is CASSVGSNAGEQFF.

The V call is TRBV30, the J call TRBJ2-7; possibly TRBD2 for D (5 bases). The CDR3 is 13 amino acids. Germline assignment: CDR1 GTSNPN and CDR2 SVGIG (reference sequence). V dropped 3 bases and J dropped 3 bases, with 12 bases sitting between them. In nucleotides, the CDR3 is TGTGCCTGGAGCATGGGAGCGAACTACGAGCAGTACTTC. Translating gives CAWSMGANYEQYF.

The V gene is TRBV28, the J gene TRBJ2-7; TRBD2 aligns across 7 bases. With 7 bases clipped from V and 3 bases from J, the junction kept 9 bases outside the gene matches. In germline, CDR1 is MDHEN, CDR2 SYDVKM. CDR3 length equals 14 residues. The chain's CDR3 is CASKLGGARYEQYF. DNA for the CDR3: TGTGCCAGCAAATTGGGAGGGGCCCGCTACGAGCAGTACTTC.

Here the CDR3 reads CASSFTGLGVYNEQFF. The CDR3 region has the DNA TGTGCCAGCAGTTTCACGGGACTAGGGGTTTACAATGAGCAGTTCTTC. The rearrangement links TRBV27 to TRBJ2-1, with 8 bases fitting TRBD2. This CDR3 spans 16 amino acids. The germline CDR1 and CDR2 sequences are MNHEY and SMNVEV (reference sequence). J was trimmed by 4 bases and V by 3 bases; bases with no gene match: 8.